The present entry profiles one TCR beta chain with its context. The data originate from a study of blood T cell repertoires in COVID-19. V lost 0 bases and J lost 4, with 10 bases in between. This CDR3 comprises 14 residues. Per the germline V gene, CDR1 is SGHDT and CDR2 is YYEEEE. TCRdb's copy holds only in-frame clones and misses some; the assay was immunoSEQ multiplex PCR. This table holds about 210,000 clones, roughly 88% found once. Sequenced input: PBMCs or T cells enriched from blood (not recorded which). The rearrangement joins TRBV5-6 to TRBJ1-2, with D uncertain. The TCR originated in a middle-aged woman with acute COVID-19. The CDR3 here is CASSLGIGGYGYTF. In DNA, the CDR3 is TGTGCCAGCAGCTTGGGGATCGGCGGCTATGGCTACACCTTC.